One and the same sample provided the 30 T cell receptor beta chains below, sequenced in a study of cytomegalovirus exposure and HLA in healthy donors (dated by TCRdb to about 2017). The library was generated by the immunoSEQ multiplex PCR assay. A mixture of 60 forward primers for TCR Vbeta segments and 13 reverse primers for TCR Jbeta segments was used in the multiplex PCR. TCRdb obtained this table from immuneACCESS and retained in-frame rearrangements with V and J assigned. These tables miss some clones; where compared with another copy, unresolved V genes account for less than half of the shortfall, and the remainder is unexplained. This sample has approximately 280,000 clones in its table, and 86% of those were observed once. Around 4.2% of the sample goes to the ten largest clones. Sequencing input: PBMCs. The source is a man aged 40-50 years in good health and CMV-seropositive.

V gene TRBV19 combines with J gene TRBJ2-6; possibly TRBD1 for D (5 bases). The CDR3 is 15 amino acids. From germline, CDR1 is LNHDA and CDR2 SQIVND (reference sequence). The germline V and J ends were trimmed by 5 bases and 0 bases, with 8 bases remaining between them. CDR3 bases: TGTGCCAGTAGTCCCAGGGACTCTGGGGCCAACGTCCTGACTTTC. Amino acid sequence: CASSPRDSGANVLTF.

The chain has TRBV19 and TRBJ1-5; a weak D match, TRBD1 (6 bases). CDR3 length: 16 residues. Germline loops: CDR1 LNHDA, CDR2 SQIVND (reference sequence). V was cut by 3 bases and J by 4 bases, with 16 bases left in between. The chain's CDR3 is CASSISPRGRNQPQHF. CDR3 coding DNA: TGTGCCAGTAGTATCAGTCCCAGGGGCCGAAATCAGCCCCAGCATTTT.

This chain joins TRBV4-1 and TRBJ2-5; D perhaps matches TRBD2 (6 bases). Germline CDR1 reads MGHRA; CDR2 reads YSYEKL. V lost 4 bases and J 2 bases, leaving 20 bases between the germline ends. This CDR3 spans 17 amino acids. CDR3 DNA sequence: TGCGCCAGCAGCCGTATCCTGGGGGGAGATCGTCAAGAGACCCAGTACTTC. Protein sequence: CASSRILGGDRQETQYF.

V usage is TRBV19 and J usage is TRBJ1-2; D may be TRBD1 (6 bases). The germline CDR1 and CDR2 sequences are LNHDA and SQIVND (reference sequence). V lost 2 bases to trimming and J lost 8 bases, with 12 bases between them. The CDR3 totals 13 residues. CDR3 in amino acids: CASSIIPGEGYTF. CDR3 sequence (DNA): TGTGCCAGTAGTATAATCCCAGGGGAGGGCTACACCTTC. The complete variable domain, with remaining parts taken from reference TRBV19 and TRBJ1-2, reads DGGITQSPKYLFRKEGQNVTLSCEQNLNHDAMYWYRQDPGQGLRLIYYSQIVNDFQKGDIAEGYSVSREKKESFPLTVTSAQKNPTAFYLCASSIIPGEGYTFGSGTRLTVV.

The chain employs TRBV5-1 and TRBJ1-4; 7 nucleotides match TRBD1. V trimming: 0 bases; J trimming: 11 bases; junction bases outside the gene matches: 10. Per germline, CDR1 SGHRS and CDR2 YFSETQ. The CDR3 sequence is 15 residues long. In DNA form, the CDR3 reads TGCGCCAGCAGCTTGGCCGAGGGGGCCTCAGGGAAACTGTTTTTT. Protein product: CASSLAEGASGKLFF.

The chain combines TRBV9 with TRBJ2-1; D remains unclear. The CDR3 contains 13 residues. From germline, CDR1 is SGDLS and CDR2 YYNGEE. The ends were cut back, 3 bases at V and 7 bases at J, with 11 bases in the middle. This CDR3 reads CASSALPANEQFF. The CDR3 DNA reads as TGTGCCAGCAGCGCCCTTCCAGCGAATGAGCAGTTCTTC. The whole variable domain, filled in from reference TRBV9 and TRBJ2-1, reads DSGVTQTPKHLITATGQRVTLRCSPRSGDLSVYWYQQSLDQGLQFLIQYYNGEERAKGNILERFSAQQFPDLHSELNLSSLELGDSALYFCASSALPANEQFFGPGTRLTVL.

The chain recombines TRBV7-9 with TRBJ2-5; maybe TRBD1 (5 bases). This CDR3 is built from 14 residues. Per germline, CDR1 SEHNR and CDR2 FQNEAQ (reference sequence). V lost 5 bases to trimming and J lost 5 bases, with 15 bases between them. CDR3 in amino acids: CASSPAQGGETQYF. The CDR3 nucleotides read TGTGCCAGCAGCCCCGCCCAGGGTGGGGAGACCCAGTACTTC.

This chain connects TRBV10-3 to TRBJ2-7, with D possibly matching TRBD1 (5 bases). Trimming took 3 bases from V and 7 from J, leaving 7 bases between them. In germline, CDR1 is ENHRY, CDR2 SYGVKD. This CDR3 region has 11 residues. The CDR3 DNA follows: TGTGCCATCAGTGACAGGGAAGAGCAGTACTTC. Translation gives CAISDREEQYF.

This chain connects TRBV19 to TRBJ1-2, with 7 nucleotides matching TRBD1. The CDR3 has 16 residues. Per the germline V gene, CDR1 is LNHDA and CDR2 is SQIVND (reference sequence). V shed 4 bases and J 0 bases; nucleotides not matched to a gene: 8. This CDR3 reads CASSSPGQPANYGYTF. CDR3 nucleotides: TGTGCCAGTAGTAGTCCGGGACAGCCAGCTAACTATGGCTACACCTTC.

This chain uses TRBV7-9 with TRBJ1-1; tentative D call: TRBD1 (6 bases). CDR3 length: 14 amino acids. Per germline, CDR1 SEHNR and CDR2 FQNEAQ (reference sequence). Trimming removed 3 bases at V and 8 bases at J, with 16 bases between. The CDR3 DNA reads TGTGCCAGCAGCTTCTCAACAGGGACGTCAGAAGCTTTCTTT. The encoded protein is CASSFSTGTSEAFF.

The CDR3 here is CASSLPGLTYEQYF. The CDR3 DNA reads TGTGCCAGCTCTCTTCCGGGACTCACCTACGAGCAGTACTTC. The chain combines TRBV18 with TRBJ2-7; TRBD2 is a possible D gene (6 bases). The CDR3 runs to 14 residues. The germline V gene has CDR1 KGHSH and CDR2 LQKENI. Trimming cost V 6 bases and J 2 bases, with 14 bases left between them.

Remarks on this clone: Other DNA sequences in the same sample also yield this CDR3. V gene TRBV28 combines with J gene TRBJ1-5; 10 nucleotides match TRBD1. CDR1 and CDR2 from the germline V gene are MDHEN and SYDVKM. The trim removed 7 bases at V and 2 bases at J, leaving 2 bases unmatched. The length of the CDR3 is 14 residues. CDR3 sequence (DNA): TGTGCCAGCACAGGGACAGGGGGCAATCAGCCCCAGCATTTT. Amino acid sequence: CASTGTGGNQPQHF.

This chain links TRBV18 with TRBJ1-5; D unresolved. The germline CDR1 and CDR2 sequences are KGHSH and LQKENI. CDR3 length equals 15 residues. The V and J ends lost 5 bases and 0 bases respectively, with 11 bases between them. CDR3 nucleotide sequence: TGTGCCAGCTCAGCCTCGGGAGCTAGCAATCAGCCCCAGCATTTT. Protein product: CASSASGASNQPQHF.

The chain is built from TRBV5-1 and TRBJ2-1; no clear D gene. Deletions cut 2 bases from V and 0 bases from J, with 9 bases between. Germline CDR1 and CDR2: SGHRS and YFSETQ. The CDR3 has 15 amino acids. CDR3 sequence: CASSLAPSSYNEQFF. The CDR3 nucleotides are TGCGCCAGCAGCTTAGCTCCAAGCTCCTACAATGAGCAGTTCTTC.

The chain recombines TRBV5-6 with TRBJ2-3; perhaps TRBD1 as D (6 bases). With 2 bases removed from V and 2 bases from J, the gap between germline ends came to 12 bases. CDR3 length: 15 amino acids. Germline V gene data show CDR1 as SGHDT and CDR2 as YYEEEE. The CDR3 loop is CASSLLGQNTDTQYF. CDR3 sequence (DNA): TGTGCCAGCAGCTTATTAGGACAGAACACAGATACGCAGTATTTT.

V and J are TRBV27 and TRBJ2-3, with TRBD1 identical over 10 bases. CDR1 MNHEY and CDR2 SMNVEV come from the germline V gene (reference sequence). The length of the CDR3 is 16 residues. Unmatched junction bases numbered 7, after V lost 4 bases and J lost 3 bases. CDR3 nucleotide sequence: TGTGCCAGCAGTTCGAACCTGGGACAGGGGACAGATACGCAGTATTTT. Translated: CASSSNLGQGTDTQYF.

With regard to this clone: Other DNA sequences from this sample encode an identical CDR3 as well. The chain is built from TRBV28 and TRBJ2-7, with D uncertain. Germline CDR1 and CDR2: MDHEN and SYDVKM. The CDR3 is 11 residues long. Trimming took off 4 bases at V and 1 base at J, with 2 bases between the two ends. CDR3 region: CASSSSYEQYF. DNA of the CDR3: TGTGCCAGCAGTTCATCCTACGAGCAGTACTTC.

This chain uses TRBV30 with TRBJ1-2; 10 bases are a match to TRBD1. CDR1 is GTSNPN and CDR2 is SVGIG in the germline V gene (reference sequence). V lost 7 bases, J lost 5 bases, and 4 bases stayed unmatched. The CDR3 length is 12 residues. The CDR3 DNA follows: TGTGCCTCGAAGGACAGGGGGTATGGCTACACCTTC. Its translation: CASKDRGYGYTF.

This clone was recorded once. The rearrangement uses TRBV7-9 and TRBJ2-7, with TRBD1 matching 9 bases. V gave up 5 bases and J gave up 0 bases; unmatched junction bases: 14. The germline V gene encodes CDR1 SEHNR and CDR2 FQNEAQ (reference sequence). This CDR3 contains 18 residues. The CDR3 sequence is CASSPGTGSSPSSYEQYF. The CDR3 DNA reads TGTGCCAGCAGCCCCGGGACAGGGTCGAGCCCAAGCTCCTACGAGCAGTACTTC. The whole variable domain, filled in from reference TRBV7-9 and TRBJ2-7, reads DTGVSQNPRHKITKRGQNVTFRCDPISEHNRLYWYRQTLGQGPEFLTYFQNEAQLEKSRLLSDRFSAERPKGSFSTLEIQRTEQGDSAMYLCASSPGTGSSPSSYEQYFGPGTRLTVT.

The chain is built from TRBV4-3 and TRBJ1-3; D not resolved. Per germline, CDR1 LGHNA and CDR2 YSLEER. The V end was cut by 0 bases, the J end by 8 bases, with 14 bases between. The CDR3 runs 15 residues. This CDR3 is CASSQEAGRGDTIYF. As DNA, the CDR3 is TGCGCCAGCAGCCAAGAAGCGGGAAGAGGAGACACCATATATTTT.

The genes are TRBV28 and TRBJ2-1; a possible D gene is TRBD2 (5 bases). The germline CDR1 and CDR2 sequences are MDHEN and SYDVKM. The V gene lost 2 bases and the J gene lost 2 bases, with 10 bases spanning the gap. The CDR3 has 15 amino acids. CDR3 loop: CASSLDGNTYNEQFF. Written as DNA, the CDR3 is TGTGCCAGCAGTTTAGACGGGAACACCTACAATGAGCAGTTCTTC.

CDR3: CTSSLSGQGESYEQYF. The CDR3 DNA reads as TGCACCAGCAGCCTCTCGGGACAGGGGGAATCCTACGAGCAGTACTTC. The V and J genes are TRBV1 and TRBJ2-5; the table names TRBD1, a call not compared with the DNA. The J call may be in error: the DNA end matches TRBJ2-7 better. TRBV1 is designated a pseudogene. The CDR3 loop spans 16 amino acids.

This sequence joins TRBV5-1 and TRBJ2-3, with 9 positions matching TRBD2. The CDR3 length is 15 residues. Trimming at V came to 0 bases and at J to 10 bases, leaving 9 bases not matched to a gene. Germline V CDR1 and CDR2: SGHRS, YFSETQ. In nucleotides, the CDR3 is TGCGCCAGCAGCTTGGAACTAGCGGGCGGGAGCGCGCAGTATTTT. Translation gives CASSLELAGGSAQYF.

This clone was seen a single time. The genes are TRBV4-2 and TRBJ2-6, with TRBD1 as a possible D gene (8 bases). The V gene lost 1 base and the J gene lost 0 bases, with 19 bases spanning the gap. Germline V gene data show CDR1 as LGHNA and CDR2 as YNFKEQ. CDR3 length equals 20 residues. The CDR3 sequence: CASSQVGGTGSVSGANVLTF. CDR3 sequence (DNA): TGTGCCAGCAGCCAAGTCGGGGGGACAGGAAGCGTCTCTGGGGCCAACGTCCTGACTTTC.

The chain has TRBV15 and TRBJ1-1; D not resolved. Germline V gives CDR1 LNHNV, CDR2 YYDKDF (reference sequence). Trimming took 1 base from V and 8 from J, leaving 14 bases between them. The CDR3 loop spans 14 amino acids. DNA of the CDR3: TGTGCCACCAGCAGAGTCGAGGGTCTCCAAGAAGCTTTCTTT. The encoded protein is CATSRVEGLQEAFF.

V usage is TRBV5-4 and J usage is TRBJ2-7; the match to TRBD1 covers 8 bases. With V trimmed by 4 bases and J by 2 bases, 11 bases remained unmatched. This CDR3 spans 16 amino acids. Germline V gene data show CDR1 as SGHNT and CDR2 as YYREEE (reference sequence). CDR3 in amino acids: CASSPGQGSITYEQYF. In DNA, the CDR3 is TGTGCCAGCAGCCCCGGACAGGGCAGTATTACCTACGAGCAGTACTTC.

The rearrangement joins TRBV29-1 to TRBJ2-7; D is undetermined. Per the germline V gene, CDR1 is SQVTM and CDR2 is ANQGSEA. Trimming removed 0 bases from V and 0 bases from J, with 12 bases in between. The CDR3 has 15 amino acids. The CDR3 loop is CSVEDATSNSYEQYF. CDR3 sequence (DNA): TGCAGCGTTGAAGATGCGACATCCAACTCCTACGAGCAGTACTTC.

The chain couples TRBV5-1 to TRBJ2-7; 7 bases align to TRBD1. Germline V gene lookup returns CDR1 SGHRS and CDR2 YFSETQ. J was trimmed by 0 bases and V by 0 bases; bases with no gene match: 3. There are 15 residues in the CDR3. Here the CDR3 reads CASSLEGGSSYEQYF. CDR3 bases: TGCGCCAGCAGCTTGGAAGGGGGCAGCTCCTACGAGCAGTACTTC. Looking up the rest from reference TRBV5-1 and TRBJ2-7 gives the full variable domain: KAGVTQTPRYLIKTRGQQVTLSCSPISGHRSVSWYQQTPGQGLQFLFEYFSETQRNKGNFPGRFSGRQFSNSRSEMNVSTLELGDSALYLCASSLEGGSSYEQYFGPGTRLTVT.

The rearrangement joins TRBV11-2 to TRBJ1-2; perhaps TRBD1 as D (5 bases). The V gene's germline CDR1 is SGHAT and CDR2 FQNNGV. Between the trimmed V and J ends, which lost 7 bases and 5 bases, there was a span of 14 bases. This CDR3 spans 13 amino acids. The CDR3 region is CASTSTQGYGYTF. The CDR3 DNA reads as TGTGCCAGCACCTCGACTCAGGGATATGGCTACACCTTC.

Here the CDR3 reads CASSAGEMNTEAFF. CDR3 sequence (DNA): TGTGCCAGCAGTGCTGGGGAGATGAACACTGAAGCTTTCTTT. The rearrangement joins TRBV2 to TRBJ1-1, with no clear D. Trimming shortened V by 4 bases and J by 0 bases, and 9 bases separated the two germline ends. CDR3 length: 14 residues. Germline lookup yields CDR1 SNHLY and CDR2 FYNNEI.